Presented here are 11 T cell receptor beta chains from one specimen sequenced in a study of response to subunit inactivated influenza vaccine. TCRdb recomputed calls from the RT-PCR reads with MiXCR, one row per CDR3 protein. The table shows a few hundred thousand distinct CDR3 sequences, with 11% occurring only once. Another study also made use of these data, one on T cells expressing NK-cell markers. That study adds: UMIs accompanied the 5'RACE template switching by which TCR beta cDNA was made.

Source: PBMCs from blood, taken on the day of vaccination. The receptor source for this set is a man aged 50 to 59 who received an inactivated influenza vaccine.

This clonotype has ten or more counts. The rearrangement uses TRBV7-2 and TRBJ2-4, with D perhaps TRBD1 (6 bases). Trimming cost V 2 bases and J 6 bases, with 20 bases left between them. The CDR3 sequence is 17 residues long. The germline CDR1 and CDR2 sequences are SGHTA and FQGNSA. CDR3 residues: CASSLLPGGRGTNIQYF. CDR3 DNA sequence: TGTGCCAGCAGCTTATTACCCGGAGGCAGGGGAACAAACATTCAGTACTTC.

The rearrangement uses TRBV4-2 and TRBJ2-7, with D tentatively TRBD2 (6 bases). Trimming shortened V by 3 bases and J by 3 bases, and 15 bases separated the two germline ends. The CDR3 runs 15 residues. CDR1 and CDR2 (germline): LGHNA, YNFKEQ. CDR3 coding DNA: TGTGCCAGCAGCCAGGCCTTTATGGGAGGCTACGAGCAGTACTTC. Its translation: CASSQAFMGGYEQYF.

The gene calls are TRBV7-6 and TRBJ2-7; maybe TRBD2 (6 bases). This CDR3 spans 14 amino acids. Trimming pared 2 bases from V and 6 bases from J, leaving 14 bases between. Per the germline V gene, CDR1 is SGHVS and CDR2 is FNYEAQ. CDR3: CASSLIGVGGEQYF. In nucleotides, the CDR3 is TGTGCCAGCAGCTTAATTGGGGTGGGAGGCGAGCAGTACTTC. The whole variable domain, remainder taken from reference TRBV7-6 and TRBJ2-7, is GAGVSQSPRYKVTKRGQDVALRCDPISGHVSLYWYRQALGQGPEFLTYFNYEAQQDKSGLPNDRFSAERPEGSISTLTIQRTEQRDSAMYRCASSLIGVGGEQYFGPGTRLTVT.

The J gene is TRBJ2-1, the V gene TRBV7-2; 10 bases map to TRBD1. The germline V gene encodes CDR1 SGHTA and CDR2 FQGNSA. Trimming took 5 bases from V and 6 from J; bases not matched to a gene: 13. The CDR3 sequence is 17 residues long. CDR3 region: CASSPDPGQGYFNEQFF. CDR3 in DNA: TGTGCCAGCAGCCCCGATCCGGGACAGGGGTACTTCAATGAGCAGTTCTTC.

This clonotype has only a few counts. Its ends do not fully match the called genes, so a read error is possible. This chain joins TRBV4-1 and TRBJ2-3; 8 bases map to TRBD2. The CDR3 totals 15 residues. The germline V gene encodes CDR1 MGHRA and CDR2 YSYEKL. CDR3 amino acids: CASSHESGSIDTQYF. CDR3 bases: TGCGCCAGCAGCCATGAAAGCGGGAGCATAGATACGCAGTATTTT.

The chain recombines TRBV6-5 with TRBJ2-1, with no clear D. The V and J ends lost 7 bases and 1 base respectively, with 5 bases between them. The CDR3 covers 12 residues. Germline V gives CDR1 MNHEY, CDR2 SVGAGI. The CDR3, as DNA: TGTGCCAGCATTGGGTCCTACAATGAGCAGTTCTTC. It encodes CASIGSYNEQFF.

This clonotype has a handful of counts. For the CDR3, the DNA is TGCAGTGCCCCTGACAGGGTAGGTCCCTACAATGAGCAGTTCTTC. Its protein product is CSAPDRVGPYNEQFF. V and J are TRBV20-1 and TRBJ2-1; 7 nucleotides agree with TRBD1. The CDR3 is made up of 15 amino acids. The germline V gene encodes CDR1 DFQATT and CDR2 SNEGSKA (reference sequence). V lost 6 bases, J lost 2 bases, and 10 bases stayed unmatched.

V is TRBV29-1 and J is TRBJ2-7; D may be TRBD1 or TRBD2 (5 bases each). Germline V gene lookup returns CDR1 SQVTM and CDR2 ANQGSEA. V lost 1 base and J 1 base, leaving 11 bases between the germline ends. There are 14 residues in the CDR3. CDR3 DNA: TGCAGCGTTGAAGGGGCGTGGGGGTCCTACGAGCAGTACTTC. It encodes CSVEGAWGSYEQYF.

This clonotype was found a few times. The genes are TRBV6-7 and TRBJ2-7, with a tentative D call TRBD2 (5 bases). TRBV6-7 is marked as an open reading frame, function uncertain. V was shortened by 11 bases and J by 0 bases, with 11 bases between the two germline ends. This CDR3 is built from 12 residues. CDR3 in amino acids: CACEGGSYEQYF. The CDR3 DNA sequence: TGTGCCTGCGAGGGCGGCTCCTACGAGCAGTACTTC.

V gene TRBV6-2 or TRBV6-3 combines with J gene TRBJ1-5; D might be TRBD1 (5 bases). The CDR3 sequence is 15 residues long. The germline CDR1 and CDR2 sequences are MNHEY and SVGEGT. V was shortened by 5 bases and J by 1 base, with 12 bases between the two germline ends. CDR3 sequence (DNA): TGTGCCAGCAGTGTCCTCGGGGGAAGCAATCAGCCCCAGCATTTT. It specifies CASSVLGGSNQPQHF.

This clonotype appeared a few times. This sequence joins TRBV24-1 and TRBJ2-3; TRBD1 agrees at 7 bases. In germline, CDR1 is KGHDR, CDR2 SFDVKD. This CDR3 has 16 residues. Unmatched junction bases numbered 5, after V lost 3 bases and J lost 0 bases. DNA for the CDR3: TGTGCCACCAGTGATCCAACAGGGGACAGCACAGATACGCAGTATTTT. Protein sequence: CATSDPTGDSTDTQYF.